Listed here are 19 T cell receptor beta chains from one sample, sequenced in a study of blood T cell repertoires in COVID-19 (dated by TCRdb to 2018 to 2020). Preparation of the library involved the immunoSEQ multiplex PCR assay. TCRdb limited this immuneACCESS table to in-frame rearrangements with V and J called. A share of clones is missing; checked studies link under half to unresolved V genes, and the rest is unexplained. Present in this sample are roughly 240,000 clones, around 78% of which were seen just once. In total, the top ten clones hold 4.6% of the sample. Sequencing used peripheral blood. These receptor sequences come from a man aged 55 to 70 who had recovered from COVID-19.

Written as DNA, the CDR3 is TGTGCCAGTAGTACCTCCGGGATCTTAGATACGCAGTATTTT. Translation: CASSTSGILDTQYF. The V and J genes are TRBV19 and TRBJ2-3, with D tentatively TRBD2 (5 bases). The ends were cut back, 4 bases at V and 5 bases at J, with 13 bases in the middle. CDR3 length: 14 residues. CDR1 is LNHDA and CDR2 is SQIVND in the germline V gene (reference sequence).

The chain carries TRBV12-3 or TRBV12-4 and TRBJ2-1; TRBD1 is a possible D gene (5 bases). The length of the CDR3 is 13 residues. With 5 bases removed from V and 6 bases from J, the gap between germline ends came to 11 bases. CDR3: CASSPQGGNEQFF. The CDR3 DNA reads as TGTGCCAGCAGTCCTCAGGGTGGCAATGAGCAGTTCTTC.

The chain employs TRBV27 and TRBJ2-6; D may be TRBD1 (6 bases). The germline CDR1 and CDR2 sequences are MNHEY and SMNVEV (reference sequence). V was cut by 2 bases and J by 0 bases, with 17 bases left in between. This CDR3 region has 19 residues. The CDR3 reads CASSLRRREGGSGANVLTF. CDR3 sequence (DNA): TGTGCCAGCAGTTTACGACGCAGGGAAGGGGGCTCTGGGGCCAACGTCCTGACTTTC.

This chain links TRBV5-6 with TRBJ1-2, with D unresolved. The CDR3 covers 12 residues. The ends were cut back, 3 bases at V and 7 bases at J, with 10 bases in the middle. CDR1 and CDR2 from the germline V gene are SGHDT and YYEEEE. In DNA form, the CDR3 reads TGTGCCAGCAGCTATAGGACTGGTGGCTACACCTTC. It codes for CASSYRTGGYTF.

The rearrangement joins TRBV5-1 to TRBJ1-2; tentatively, D is TRBD1 (6 bases). CDR3 length: 13 amino acids. Germline-derived CDR1 and CDR2 are SGHRS and YFSETQ. Trimming cost V 5 bases and J 7 bases, with 15 bases left between them. CDR3 DNA sequence: TGCGCCAGCAGTTCTACAGGGACCTTTGGCTACACCTTC. It is translated as CASSSTGTFGYTF.

The rearrangement uses TRBV19 and TRBJ1-6; D is possibly TRBD1 (5 bases). Per germline, CDR1 LNHDA and CDR2 SQIVND (reference sequence). The V end was cut by 6 bases, the J end by 4 bases, with 10 bases between. The CDR3 loop spans 14 amino acids. In nucleotides, the CDR3 is TGTGCCAGTAGCCCCTCAGGGTATAATTCACCCCTCCACTTT. It specifies CASSPSGYNSPLHF.

V and J are TRBV12-3 or TRBV12-4 and TRBJ1-6, with a tentative D call TRBD1 (6 bases). The length of the CDR3 is 13 residues. V gave up 5 bases and J gave up 7 bases, with 9 bases separating them. The CDR3 nucleotides are TGTGCCAGCAGTCCCGGGACAAATTCACCCCTCCACTTT. Amino acids: CASSPGTNSPLHF.

The V and J genes are TRBV28 and TRBJ2-7; TRBD2 matches 7 bases. CDR3 length equals 14 residues. The V and J ends lost 10 bases and 4 bases, in that order; junction bases with no gene match: 13. CDR1 and CDR2 (germline): MDHEN, SYDVKM. The CDR3 region is CATLGGGYIYEQYF. The DNA for the CDR3 is TGTGCCACCCTGGGGGGGGGATATATTTACGAGCAGTACTTC.

This clone was seen a few times. The chain employs TRBV6-2 or TRBV6-3 and TRBJ1-5; tentative D call: TRBD1 (5 bases). Trimming cost V 2 bases and J 6 bases, with 11 bases left between them. Looked up from germline, CDR1 is MNHEY and CDR2 is SVGEGT. The CDR3 totals 14 residues. The CDR3 sequence is CASSYGGRFQPQHF. CDR3 nucleotide sequence: TGTGCCAGCAGTTACGGGGGGAGATTTCAGCCCCAGCATTTT.

The chain couples TRBV11-2 to TRBJ2-7; no clear D gene. V shed 2 bases and J shed 2 bases, with 16 bases lying between them. The CDR3 consists of 16 residues. Germline CDR1 and CDR2: SGHAT and FQNNGV. The CDR3: CASSLNLVRQAYEQYF. DNA of the CDR3: TGTGCCAGCAGCTTAAACCTTGTCCGCCAGGCCTACGAGCAGTACTTC.

The chain couples TRBV7-3 to TRBJ2-2, with D possibly being TRBD1 (7 bases). This CDR3 spans 18 amino acids. Per the germline V gene, CDR1 is SGHTA and CDR2 is FQGTGA. The ends were cut back, 5 bases at V and 4 bases at J, with 23 bases in the middle. CDR3 coding DNA: TGTGCCAGCAGCCGTTGGGGACAGACCGGGGGTAGCACCGGGGAGCTGTTTTTT. Protein product: CASSRWGQTGGSTGELFF.

J is TRBJ2-5 and V is TRBV10-3; D is unresolved. CDR1 and CDR2 from the germline V gene are ENHRY and SYGVKD. This CDR3 has 12 amino acids. V was clipped by 2 bases and J by 2 bases, with 3 bases between them. In DNA, the CDR3 is TGTGCCATCAGTGAGCATCAAGAGACCCAGTACTTC. Its translation: CAISEHQETQYF.

CDR3 DNA sequence: TGTGCCAGCAGCGAGAACAGCGGGGGGGCCAATGAGCAGTTCTTC. It specifies CASSENSGGANEQFF. The rearrangement links TRBV11-2 to TRBJ2-1; 10 bases line up with TRBD2. The J segment lost 6 bases and the V segment lost 5 bases, leaving 7 bases of the junction unmatched. This CDR3 is 15 amino acids long. Germline loops: CDR1 SGHAT, CDR2 FQNNGV.

This CDR3 reads CASSLTVGEADTQYF. CDR3 coding DNA: TGTGCCAGCAGCCTGACGGTAGGGGAGGCAGATACGCAGTATTTT. The chain couples TRBV7-9 to TRBJ2-3; weak D call: TRBD2 (6 bases). The germline CDR1 and CDR2 sequences are SEHNR and FQNEAQ (reference sequence). Deletions cut 5 bases from V and 4 bases from J, with 16 bases between. The CDR3 contains 15 residues.

The chain carries TRBV6-5 and TRBJ2-2; tentatively, D is TRBD2 (7 bases). The CDR3 is made up of 15 amino acids. V was shortened by 5 bases and J by 3 bases, with 13 bases between the two germline ends. Germline V gene sequence: CDR1 MNHEY, CDR2 SVGAGI. The CDR3 nucleotides are TGTGCCAGCAGTCAATGGGGGGGCGACACCGGGGAGCTGTTTTTT. Translation: CASSQWGGDTGELFF.

This clone was recorded a few times. The chain joins TRBV11-2 to TRBJ2-2; D unresolved. Per the germline V gene, CDR1 is SGHAT and CDR2 is FQNNGV. The V and J ends lost 6 bases and 6 bases respectively, with 14 bases between them. This CDR3 has 14 amino acids. CDR3 DNA: TGTGCCAGCAGGGTCGCCGGGTATGCCGGGGAGCTGTTTTTT. Its translation: CASRVAGYAGELFF.

The chain links TRBV5-1 to TRBJ1-4; perhaps TRBD1 as D (5 bases). The CDR3 has 13 amino acids. Germline V gives CDR1 SGHRS, CDR2 YFSETQ. With 2 bases removed from V and 4 bases from J, the gap between germline ends came to 6 bases. CDR3 in amino acids: CASSLQVNEKLFF. In DNA form, the CDR3 reads TGCGCCAGCAGCTTACAGGTTAATGAAAAACTGTTTTTT.

V is TRBV28 and J is TRBJ1-2; unclear D gene. CDR3 size: 11 residues. V was shortened by 8 bases and J by 4 bases, with 8 bases between the two germline ends. Germline lookup yields CDR1 MDHEN and CDR2 SYDVKM. In DNA form, the CDR3 reads TGTGCCAGCGCAGGTCGCTATGGCTACACCTTC. The encoded protein is CASAGRYGYTF.

The chain is built from TRBV30 and TRBJ2-2; the D gene is possibly TRBD2 (7 bases). Germline CDR1 is GTSNPN and CDR2 is SVGIG (reference sequence). The CDR3 runs 12 residues. Trimming took off 8 bases at V and 5 bases at J, with 12 bases between the two ends. In DNA, the CDR3 is TGTGCCGGGGGGGCGAGGACCGGGGAGCTGTTTTTT. Translated, it gives CAGGARTGELFF.